These T cell receptor beta chains were read from a single sample in a study of cytomegalovirus exposure and HLA in healthy donors. Profiled with immunoSEQ multiplex PCR; TCRdb holds only in-frame clones, not every one. The table has about 120,000 clones, 75% to 85% seen once. Sequenced material: PBMCs. The receptor set was obtained from a man under 40 in good health and CMV-seronegative. Each CDR3 is given without its conserved first and last residue. Clone size appears in some rows only: once, few, many, or a class for an expanded clone.

>TRBJ2-4|TRBV21-1|-
ASRRQEKNIQY
>TRBJ2-7|TRBV4-2|-
ASSPSDTYEQY
>TRBJ1-2|TRBV28|-
ASSLQGTFYGYT
>TRBJ2-1|TRBV7-6|-
ASSLDGRGSYNEQF
>TRBJ1-5|TRBV7-7|-
ASSKGRRGNQPQN
>TRBJ1-5|TRBV2|-
ASSESHSNQPQH
>TRBJ1-1|TRBV19|few
ASSIDVRVMNTEAF
>TRBJ1-4|TRBV27|once
ASSSRTDGSEKLF
>TRBJ1-2|TRBV7-2|-
ASSQLRTLTNYGYT
>TRBJ1-4|TRBV19|-
ASCSQDRGNEKLF
>-|TRBV4-1|-
ASSRTGPSYEQY
>TRBJ2-1|TRBV9|once
ASSVWRETNNEQF
>TRBJ1-1|TRBV7-3|-
ASSLETNTEAF
>TRBJ2-7|TRBV7-3|once
ASSLISASSYEQY
>TRBJ1-4|TRBV9|-
ASSVGSNEKLF
>TRBJ1-1|TRBV4-1|-
ASSQQGGRNTEAF
>TRBJ1-4|TRBV30|-
AWSPLLREGGKLF
>TRBJ2-1|TRBV2|-
ASSGTSETYNEQF
>TRBJ1-5|TRBV19|-
ASSPLTTSNQPQN
>TRBJ2-3|TRBV5-1|-
ASSLGASGGTDTQY
>TRBJ1-1|TRBV7-8|once
ASRWDSFLGTEAF
>TRBJ2-3|TRBV5-1|-
ASNPIGRTSTDTQY
>TRBJ1-2|TRBV13|-
ASSFTGGGPIY
>TRBJ2-1|TRBV4-1|-
ASSLSSPHAYPYNEQF
>TRBJ2-7|TRBV6-1|-
ASSELGTINEQY
>TRBJ1-1|TRBV4-1|-
ASSQDLGTGAFLMNTEAF
>TRBJ2-2|TRBV5-4|-
ASSFPGTGYTGELF
>TRBJ2-3|TRBV5-1|-
ASSLGALKDTQY
>TRBJ1-1|TRBV29-1|-
SSRAGTGGQNTEAF
>TRBJ2-1|TRBV7-8|-
ASSSNSQGRGNEQF
>TRBJ1-1|TRBV28|-
ASSLSTGNTEAF
>TRBJ2-3|TRBV5-1|-
ASSLEGGSSSDTQY
>TRBJ1-5|TRBV4-1|-
ASSYGQNSNQPQH
>TRBJ1-3|TRBV2|-
ASSVGVSGNTIY
>TRBJ2-1|TRBV7-9|-
ASSPRGGSGYNEQF
>TRBJ2-3|TRBV15|-
ATSTRQGITDTQY
>TRBJ1-5|TRBV29-1|-
SVIDSPSNQPQH